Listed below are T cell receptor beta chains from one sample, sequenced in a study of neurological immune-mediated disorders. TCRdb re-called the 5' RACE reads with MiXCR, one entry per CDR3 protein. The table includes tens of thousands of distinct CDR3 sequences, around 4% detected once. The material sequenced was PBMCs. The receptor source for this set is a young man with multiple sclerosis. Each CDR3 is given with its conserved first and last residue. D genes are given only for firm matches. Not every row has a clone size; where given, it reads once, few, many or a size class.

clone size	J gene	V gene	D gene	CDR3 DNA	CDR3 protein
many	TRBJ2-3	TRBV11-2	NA	TGTGCCAGCGCCCCGGGGCGGGGCCCAGATACGCAGTATTTT	CASAPGRGPDTQYF
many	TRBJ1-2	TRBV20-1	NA	TGTTCTGCAGGTGTTTATGGCTACACCTTC	CSAGVYGYTF
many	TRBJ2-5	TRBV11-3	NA	TGTGCCAGCAGCTTACTCTGGGGGCAAGAGACCCAGTACTTC	CASSLLWGQETQYF
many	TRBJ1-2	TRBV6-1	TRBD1	TGTGCCAGCAGTGAAGAGCCGACAGGGGCCTATGGCTACACCTTC	CASSEEPTGAYGYTF
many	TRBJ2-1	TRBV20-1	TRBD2	TGCAGTGCTAGGGCTAGCGGGATCTCCGATGAGCAGTTCTTC	CSARASGISDEQFF
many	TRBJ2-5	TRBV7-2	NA	TGTGCCAGCAGCTTAGGGGCCCATCAAGAGACCCAGTACTTC	CASSLGAHQETQYF
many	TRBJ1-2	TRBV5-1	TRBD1	TGCGCCAGCAGCTTGGGATCAACAGGGGGCAGCTATGGCTACACCTTC	CASSLGSTGGSYGYTF
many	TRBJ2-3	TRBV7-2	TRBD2	TGTGCCAGCAGCTCCCCTCGCGGGAGGACAGATACGCAGTATTTT	CASSSPRGRTDTQYF
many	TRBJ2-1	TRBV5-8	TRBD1	TGTGCCAGCAGCTTGTCGACAGGGATCTACAATGAGCAGTTCTTC	CASSLSTGIYNEQFF
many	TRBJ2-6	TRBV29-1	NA	TGCAGCGTAGGACTGGTTGGGGCCAACGTCCTGACTTTC	CSVGLVGANVLTF
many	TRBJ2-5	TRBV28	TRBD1	TGTGCCAGCAGTCAACGGACAGGGCGGGAGACCCAGTACTTC	CASSQRTGRETQYF
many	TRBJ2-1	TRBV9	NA	TGTGCCAGCAGCTTCGGGACCAGCTGGAACAATGAGCAGTTCTTC	CASSFGTSWNNEQFF
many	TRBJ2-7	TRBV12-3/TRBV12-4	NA	TGTGCCAGCAGTCCCCACCTAATAGGCTCCTACGAGCAGTACTTC	CASSPHLIGSYEQYF
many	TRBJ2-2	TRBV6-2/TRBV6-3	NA	TGTGCCAGCAGTTACGCAGGCGAGACCACCGGGGAGCTGTTTTTT	CASSYAGETTGELFF
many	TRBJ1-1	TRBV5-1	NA	TGCGCCAGCAGCTTGTCACCTCTAGGGAACACTGAAGCTTTCTTT	CASSLSPLGNTEAFF
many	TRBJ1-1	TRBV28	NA	TGTGCCAGCAGTTTTCTCACCGATACTCTGAACACTGAAGCTTTCTTT	CASSFLTDTLNTEAFF
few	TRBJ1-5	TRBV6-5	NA	TGTGCCAGCAGTTACTCACAGGGTCAGCCCCAGAATTTT	CASSYSQGQPQNF
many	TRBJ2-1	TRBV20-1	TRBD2	TGCAGTGCTATAAGACTAGCGGGGGGGAGGGAGCAGTTCTTC	CSAIRLAGGREQFF
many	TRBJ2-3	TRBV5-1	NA	TGCGCCAGCAGCTTGGGGGGGGGCCGGTCAGATACGCAGTATTTT	CASSLGGGRSDTQYF
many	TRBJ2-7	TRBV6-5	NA	TGTGCCAGCAGTTACTCGAGGACCAAGGCGGGCTACGAGCAGTACTTC	CASSYSRTKAGYEQYF
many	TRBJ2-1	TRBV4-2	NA	TGTGCCAGCAGCCAAGAGACGGGGATGATCGATGAGCAGTTCTTC	CASSQETGMIDEQFF
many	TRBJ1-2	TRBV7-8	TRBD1	TGTGCCAGCAGCCTAAGACAGGGAGGGTACTATGGCTACACCTTC	CASSLRQGGYYGYTF
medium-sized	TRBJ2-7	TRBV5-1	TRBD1	TGCGCCAGCAGCAACCGGGACAGGGCGAACTACGAGCAGTACTTC	CASSNRDRANYEQYF
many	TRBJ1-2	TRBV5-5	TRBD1	TGTGCCAGCAGCCGCACGGGACAGCCCGCTAACTATGGCTACACCTTC	CASSRTGQPANYGYTF
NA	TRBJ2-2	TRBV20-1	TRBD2	TGCAGTGCTAGAGTCTACGCCGGGACTAGCGGGAGAAGCACCGGGGAGCTGTTTTTT	CSARVYAGTSGRSTGELFF
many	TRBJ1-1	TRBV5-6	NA	TGTGTCAGCAGCTTGGGAGGCTTCGAAGCTTTCTTT	CVSSLGGFEAFF
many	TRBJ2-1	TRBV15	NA	TGTGCCACCAGCAGAGCTCTTTTGATCAATGAGCAGTTCTTC	CATSRALLINEQFF
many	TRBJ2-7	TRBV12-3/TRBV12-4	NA	TGTGCCAGCAGCTCACTAGCAGACGAGCAGTACTTC	CASSSLADEQYF
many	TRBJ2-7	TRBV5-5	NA	TGTGCCAGCAGAAGCCCGGATCGCTACGAGCAGTACTTC	CASRSPDRYEQYF
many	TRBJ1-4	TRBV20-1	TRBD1	TGCAGTGCTAGCGGTCGACAGGGAGTTGAAAAACTGTTTTTT	CSASGRQGVEKLFF
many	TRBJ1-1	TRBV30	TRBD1	TGTGCCTGGAGTGACCAGACAGGGGTTACTGAAGCTTTCTTT	CAWSDQTGVTEAFF
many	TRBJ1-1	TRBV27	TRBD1	TGTGCCAGCAGTTTTGGGCGAGACAGGGGGCTAGCAGACACTGAAGCTTTCTTT	CASSFGRDRGLADTEAFF
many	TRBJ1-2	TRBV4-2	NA	TGTGCCAGCAGCCAAGCCCCCCGACTAAATAACTATGGCTACACCTTC	CASSQAPRLNNYGYTF